This T cell receptor (beta chain) was observed in a study of response to subunit inactivated influenza vaccine. Overall study results and limits: The authors proposed limited new T cell recruitment per seasonal influenza vaccination.

One entry per CDR3 protein, called by TCRdb with MiXCR from the RT-PCR reads. Here the sample spans a few hundred thousand distinct CDR3 sequences, 14% being singletons. Note on this clonotype: Antigen unknown.

The germline V and J ends were trimmed by 1 base and 5 bases, with 24 bases remaining between them. There are 19 residues in the CDR3. Germline-derived CDR1 and CDR2 are LGHNA and YNFKEQ. This specimen was PBMCs from blood, taken about 11 days after vaccination. The clonotype originates from a man aged 50 to 59 who received an inactivated influenza vaccine. The chain employs TRBV4-2 and TRBJ2-1; D is perhaps TRBD2 (7 bases). CDR3 in DNA: TGTGCCAGCAGCCAAGTAAGGGGCGGGACGAGGGGGGGGCACAATGAGCAGTTCTTC. Protein sequence: CASSQVRGGTRGGHNEQFF.